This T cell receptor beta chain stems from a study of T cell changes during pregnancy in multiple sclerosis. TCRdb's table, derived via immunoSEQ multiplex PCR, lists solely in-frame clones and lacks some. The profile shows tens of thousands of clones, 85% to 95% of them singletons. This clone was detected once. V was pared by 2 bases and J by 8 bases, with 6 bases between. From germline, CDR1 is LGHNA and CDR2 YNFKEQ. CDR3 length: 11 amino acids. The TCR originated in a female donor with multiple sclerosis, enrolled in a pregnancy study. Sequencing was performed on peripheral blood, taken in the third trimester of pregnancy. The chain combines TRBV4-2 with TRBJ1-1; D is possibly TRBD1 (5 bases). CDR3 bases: TGTGCCAGCAGCCAACCAGGGGAAGCTTTCTTT. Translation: CASSQPGEAFF.